These 21 T cell receptor beta chains were all obtained from the same sample, sequenced in a study of blood T cell repertoires in COVID-19. Some clones are missing from TCRdb's copy, which holds only in-frame ones; the method was immunoSEQ multiplex PCR. Here the sample spans approximately 300,000 clones, about 90% being singletons. What was sequenced was peripheral blood. The source of these receptors is a man between 18 and 29 years old who had recovered from COVID-19.

The CDR3 loop reads CASSYPGLAGGRGQETQYF. CDR3 coding DNA: TGTGCCAGCAGTTACCCTGGACTAGCGGGGGGCCGGGGGCAAGAGACCCAGTACTTC. The rearrangement links TRBV6-2 or TRBV6-3 to TRBJ2-5, with 14 bases that match TRBD2. Germline lookup yields CDR1 MNHEY and CDR2 SVGEGT. The V segment lost 2 bases and the J segment 2 bases; nucleotides outside the gene matches: 10. The CDR3 contains 19 residues.

The CDR3 DNA reads as TGTGCCAGCAGCTTTAAAGGGAGCAATGAGCAGTTCTTC. It yields the protein CASSFKGSNEQFF. The chain employs TRBV7-3 and TRBJ2-1; D perhaps matches TRBD2 (5 bases). CDR3 length: 13 amino acids. CDR1 is SGHTA and CDR2 is FQGTGA in the germline V gene. V lost 3 bases and J 6 bases, leaving 9 bases between the germline ends.

V is TRBV15 and J is TRBJ2-3, with 10 bases that match TRBD1. The germline V gene has CDR1 LNHNV and CDR2 YYDKDF (reference sequence). There are 17 residues in the CDR3. With 1 base clipped from V and 2 bases from J, the junction kept 6 bases outside the gene matches. The CDR3 region is CATSRGTGGTYTDTQYF. DNA for the CDR3: TGTGCCACCAGCAGAGGGACAGGGGGGACCTACACAGATACGCAGTATTTT. Full variable domain (rest looked up from reference TRBV15 and TRBJ2-3): DAMVIQNPRYQVTQFGKPVTLSCSQTLNHNVMYWYQQKSSQAPKLLFHYYDKDFNNEADTPDNFQSRRPNTSFCFLDIRSPGLGDTAMYLCATSRGTGGTYTDTQYFGPGTRLTVL.

In its sample, this clone was seen a few times. The CDR3, as DNA: TGTGCCAGCAGTCCCATAACGACTAGCGGGAGATTGATTACCGGGGAGCTGTTTTTT. Its translation is CASSPITTSGRLITGELFF. The chain combines TRBV2 with TRBJ2-2; 12 positions match TRBD2. There are 19 residues in the CDR3. Trimming took 5 bases from V and 5 from J; bases not matched to a gene: 15. The germline V gene has CDR1 SNHLY and CDR2 FYNNEI.

V and J are TRBV24-1 and TRBJ2-2, with 8 bases aligning to TRBD1. The CDR3 spans 14 residues. From germline, CDR1 is KGHDR and CDR2 SFDVKD. Trimming took 1 base from V and 7 from J; bases not matched to a gene: 1. The CDR3 DNA follows: TGTGCCACCAGTGATTTTACAGGGGGCGGGGAGCTGTTTTTT. It yields the protein CATSDFTGGGELFF.

The rearrangement joins TRBV7-3 to TRBJ2-7; possible D gene TRBD2, 5 bases. The CDR3 consists of 14 residues. V was cut by 3 bases and J by 6 bases, with 15 bases left in between. CDR1 and CDR2 from the germline V gene are SGHTA and FQGTGA. The CDR3 spells CASSFGQASGEQYF. Written as DNA, the CDR3 is TGTGCCAGCAGCTTCGGGCAGGCCAGCGGCGAGCAGTACTTC.

This clone is a singleton in its sample. The rearrangement joins TRBV10-3 to TRBJ1-2; 7 positions match TRBD1. V gave up 3 bases and J gave up 8 bases; unmatched junction bases: 6. The CDR3 sequence is 13 residues long. Germline CDR1 ENHRY, CDR2 SYGVKD. The DNA of the CDR3 is TGTGCCATCAGTGATCAGGGGGTTATAGGCTACACCTTC. Translation gives CAISDQGVIGYTF.

This rearrangement joins TRBV30 to TRBJ2-5; the match to TRBD1 covers 7 bases. Losses at the gene ends were 4 bases for V and 5 bases for J; bases not matched to a gene: 4. The CDR3 is 12 residues long. Looked up from germline, CDR1 is GTSNPN and CDR2 is SVGIG (reference sequence). CDR3 DNA sequence: TGTGCCTGGAATGAGGGGGCTGAGACCCAGTACTTC. This sequence encodes CAWNEGAETQYF.

The rearrangement links TRBV7-2 to TRBJ2-1; TRBD2 matches at 12 bases. CDR1 is SGHTA, CDR2 FQGNSA, per germline. Trimming cost V 2 bases and J 6 bases; bases outside gene matches: 5. This CDR3 region has 16 residues. CDR3 in DNA: TGTGCCAGCAGCTTAACTCCGGGACTAGCGGGCAATGAGCAGTTCTTC. It codes for CASSLTPGLAGNEQFF.

The chain carries TRBV13 and TRBJ2-1, with 8 bases lining up with TRBD2. The trim removed 8 bases at V and 2 bases at J, leaving 11 bases unmatched. The CDR3 sequence is 16 residues long. Looked up from germline, CDR1 is PRHDT and CDR2 is FYEKMQ (reference sequence). CDR3 nucleotides: TGTGCCAGCCGTAGTAGCGGGGCGCCCACCTACAATGAGCAGTTCTTC. Protein product: CASRSSGAPTYNEQFF. The entire variable domain, with the rest obtained from reference TRBV13 and TRBJ2-1, is as follows: AAGVIQSPRHLIKEKRETATLKCYPIPRHDTVYWYQQGPGQDPQFLISFYEKMQSDKGSIPDRFSAQQFSDYHSELNMSSLELGDSALYFCASRSSGAPTYNEQFFGPGTRLTVL.

V gene TRBV4-2 combines with J gene TRBJ2-3, with 8 bases lining up with TRBD2. The V gene end was trimmed by 2 bases and the J gene end by 1 base; junction bases not matched to a gene: 2. The germline CDR1 and CDR2 sequences are LGHNA and YNFKEQ. The CDR3 contains 15 residues. In nucleotides, the CDR3 is TGTGCCAGCAGCCAAATTAGCGGGGGCACAGATACGCAGTATTTT. Translating it yields CASSQISGGTDTQYF.

V and J are TRBV6-1 and TRBJ1-2; 7 positions match TRBD1. The CDR3 contains 14 residues. The V gene end was trimmed by 3 bases and the J gene end by 5 bases; junction bases not matched to a gene: 6. CDR1 MNHNS and CDR2 SASEGT come from the germline V gene. The CDR3 here is CASSDSTGPYGYTF. CDR3 coding DNA: TGTGCCAGCAGTGATTCGACAGGGCCTTATGGCTACACCTTC.

The genes are TRBV27 and TRBJ2-7; no firm D call. The germline V gene has CDR1 MNHEY and CDR2 SMNVEV (reference sequence). V lost 4 bases and J lost 3, with 13 bases in between. This CDR3 is built from 14 residues. CDR3 sequence reads: CASSYGTDHYEQYF. Written as DNA, the CDR3 is TGTGCCAGCAGTTACGGAACAGATCACTACGAGCAGTACTTC.

The genes are TRBV7-3 and TRBJ2-7; 9 bases fit TRBD2. The CDR3 spans 20 residues. Germline lookup yields CDR1 SGHTA and CDR2 FQGTGA. The V segment lost 5 bases and the J segment 2 bases; nucleotides outside the gene matches: 22. CDR3 DNA: TGTGCCAGCAGCCTCCACCGTAAGTCGGGTAGCCTAGCGGGAACCTACGAGCAGTACTTC. It codes for CASSLHRKSGSLAGTYEQYF.

The chain uses TRBV6-5 and TRBJ1-2; 7 bases agree with TRBD1. Germline V gene lookup returns CDR1 MNHEY and CDR2 SVGAGI. CDR3 length equals 16 residues. J was trimmed by 4 bases and V by 4 bases; bases with no gene match: 12. For the CDR3, the DNA is TGTGCCAGCAGTTCCCTCGACAGGGTTCATCTCTATGGCTACACCTTC. Encoded protein: CASSSLDRVHLYGYTF.

The chain has TRBV6-2 or TRBV6-3 and TRBJ2-1; 11 bases line up with TRBD2. The CDR3 extends over 17 amino acids. From germline, CDR1 is MNHEY and CDR2 SVGEGT. Trimming at V came to 5 bases and at J to 9 bases, leaving 15 bases not matched to a gene. CDR3 sequence: CASSPSPTSGKEGEQFF. For the CDR3, the DNA is TGTGCCAGCAGTCCATCCCCGACTAGCGGGAAGGAGGGTGAGCAGTTCTTC.

The rearrangement uses TRBV6-5 and TRBJ1-2; no clear D. Germline CDR1 MNHEY, CDR2 SVGAGI. Trimming took 0 bases from V and 4 from J, leaving 15 bases between them. CDR3 length: 16 residues. As DNA, the CDR3 is TGTGCCAGCAGTTACTCTCTTCTAGGAGCCATCTATGGCTACACCTTC. Protein: CASSYSLLGAIYGYTF.

The V gene is TRBV29-1, the J gene TRBJ1-3, with D tentatively TRBD1 (6 bases). From germline, CDR1 is SQVTM and CDR2 ANQGSEA. The CDR3 extends over 14 amino acids. Deletions cut 3 bases from V and 3 bases from J, with 12 bases between. CDR3: CSVDGGAGGNTIYF. In nucleotides, the CDR3 is TGCAGCGTTGATGGGGGGGCTGGTGGAAACACCATATATTTT.

The V gene is TRBV18, the J gene TRBJ1-6, with a possible D match to TRBD1 (6 bases). The CDR3 loop spans 15 amino acids. V was shortened by 5 bases and J by 9 bases, with 17 bases between the two germline ends. Germline loops: CDR1 KGHSH, CDR2 LQKENI. The CDR3 DNA sequence: TGTGCCAGCTCAGATACTACGGGCAGGGGTTCACCCCTCCACTTT. Protein sequence: CASSDTTGRGSPLHF.

The V gene is TRBV12-3 or TRBV12-4, the J gene TRBJ2-2; TRBD2 is a possible D gene (5 bases). Between the trimmed V and J ends, which lost 0 bases and 6 bases, there was a span of 5 bases. CDR3 length equals 13 residues. For the CDR3, the DNA is TGTGCCAGCAGTTTAGCGGGAGCCGGGGAGCTGTTTTTT. Protein: CASSLAGAGELFF.

The chain is built from TRBV2 and TRBJ2-1, with a possible D match to TRBD1 (6 bases). Germline V gene sequence: CDR1 SNHLY, CDR2 FYNNEI. This CDR3 contains 16 residues. Deletions cut 4 bases from V and 4 bases from J, with 17 bases between. CDR3 nucleotides: TGTGCCAGCAGTGTGGAGGACAGCTCCTTATACAATGAGCAGTTCTTC. Its protein is CASSVEDSSLYNEQFF. The full variable domain, in which reference TRBV2 and TRBJ2-1 provide the parts outside the CDR3, is EPEVTQTPSHQVTQMGQEVILRCVPISNHLYFYWYRQILGQKVEFLVSFYNNEISEKSEIFDDQFSVERPDGSNFTLKIRSTKLEDSAMYFCASSVEDSSLYNEQFFGPGTRLTVL.